The sequence of this TCR beta chain was determined in a study of metastatic and nonmetastatic thyroid tumors. Study in general: Repertoires from blood and tumor or nodule tissue of malignant and benign thyroid patients were compared.

This CDR3 contains 15 residues. Trimming took 3 bases from V and 1 from J, leaving 13 bases between them. Looked up from germline, CDR1 is SGDLS and CDR2 is YYNGEE. This clone was observed a few times. What it binds is unknown. Per the authors' pipeline: Built for papillary thyroid cancer, a distant-metastasis classifier drew on CDR3 differences across clinicopathological groups. With MiXCR, TCRdb called clones anew from the PCR reads. Clone size and V and J calls follow TCRdb, not the original study. The table shows some 28,000 clones, with about 20% occurring only once. Points from the study as a whole: Reports indicated that malignant thyroid tumors showed significantly higher TCR beta diversity than benign nodules did, in blood and tumor.

Among the patients, none had received any treatment before thyroid surgery. The receptor was derived from a female donor with papillary thyroid cancer or a benign thyroid nodule (not recorded which). Some clones in this sample may be carry-over from other donors' samples. The chain joins TRBV9 to TRBJ1-1; perhaps TRBD1 as D (6 bases). Material for sequencing was blood. The CDR3 region has the DNA TGTGCCAGCAGCGGCGGGACACTAGGGAACACTGAAGCTTTCTTT. Translating gives CASSGGTLGNTEAFF.